This T cell receptor (beta chain) was observed in a study of T cells after yellow fever vaccination. Study observations and caveats: Detected again after the booster were most primary-vaccination clones, at 96% CD4 and 88% CD8. A small share of clonotypes appeared in both CD4 and CD8 compartments. Abundant contaminating clonotypes from the bulk population could appear in FACS-sorted repertoires.

A single record per CDR3 protein comes from TCRdb applying MiXCR to the 5' RACE reads. The sample includes approximately 74,000 distinct CDR3 sequences, approximately 7.7% seen only once; the top ten take around a third. V gave up 6 bases and J gave up 4 bases, with 17 bases separating them. The CDR3 has 15 amino acids. CDR1 and CDR2 (germline): MNHEY, SMNVEV (reference sequence). At least ten counts were recorded for this clonotype. The antigen is undetermined. Sequences were derived from CD8+ T cells sorted from PBMCs, sampled around 5 days after the first yellow fever vaccination. The TCR was taken from a man aged 18-30 years who received the YFV17D yellow fever vaccine. The chain uses TRBV27 and TRBJ2-3, with TRBD2 as a possible D gene (5 bases). The CDR3 protein is CASSPAGVGADTQYF. The CDR3 region has the DNA TGTGCCAGCAGCCCGGCCGGGGTAGGTGCAGATACGCAGTATTTT.